Below, one TCR beta chain is given with its context. Its specificity is not known. Data came from immunoSEQ multiplex PCR; TCRdb stores just in-frame clones and leaves some out. This sample has roughly 140,000 clones, with approximately 87% found just once. This entry is derived from a study of T cell responses to AZD1222 COVID-19 vaccine. The CDR3 is 15 residues long. Germline V CDR1 and CDR2: SGHTA, FQGNSA. V was shortened by 2 bases and J by 1 base, with 10 bases between the two germline ends. Study-wide findings and caveats: No repertoire was sampled before or during the peak T cell response, only after it.

This sequence joins TRBV7-2 and TRBJ2-3, with D perhaps TRBD2 (6 bases). The sequencing used peripheral blood, collected 28 days after the second AZD1222 dose. The TCR sequence derives from an adult who received the AZD1222 COVID-19 vaccine. CDR3: CASSLKASGTDTQYF. CDR3 coding DNA: TGTGCCAGCAGCTTAAAGGCTAGCGGCACAGATACGCAGTATTTT.